This TCR beta chain is drawn from a study of tumor and adjacent non-tumor tissue in lung cancer. Study context: Patients comprised about a dozen adenocarcinoma, a couple of squamous cell carcinoma and 1 small cell lung cancer. Study-wide results and caveats: In normal lung, the top 100 clones were significantly more dominant than in tumor. Patients with more diverse tumor TCRs had worse survival.

A modified ARM-PCR protocol with three rounds of nested PCR amplified TCRbeta. TCRdb called the multiplex PCR reads again in MiXCR, with one record for every CDR3 protein. The data show more than 55,000 distinct CDR3 sequences, around 82% seen once. As for this clonotype: Its specificity is not known. As the CDR3 is not closed by the conserved phenylalanine or tryptophan, this likely results from a read error. It is unclear where the CDR3 begins or ends on the DNA, so no DNA is shown, and the CDR3 is as TCRdb lists it.

Germline assignment: CDR1 MGHRA and CDR2 YSYEKL. The CDR3 contains 12 residues when both ends are counted. The template was RNA from unsorted bulk tissue. This non-tumor lung sample came from over 3 cm beyond the tumor edge. This clonotype was sampled from a man between 60 and 70 years old with non-small cell lung cancer. Sequences were obtained from distant non-tumor lung tissue. This sequence joins TRBV4-1 and TRBJ2-5. CDR3 in amino acids: CASSQREETQYL.